Here is one TCR beta chain with its context. The data are from a study of blood T cell repertoires in COVID-19. V was shortened by 3 bases and J by 7 bases, with 12 bases between the two germline ends. This CDR3 region has 13 residues. Germline-derived CDR1 and CDR2 are SGHTA and FQGNSA. Method: immunoSEQ multiplex PCR; TCRdb's copy keeps in-frame clones and lacks some. Among some 160,000 clones listed, 85% to 90% were seen once. The chain couples TRBV7-2 to TRBJ1-2; D gene ambiguous. This clonotype was obtained from a woman aged 55-69 years with active COVID-19. Source material: peripheral blood. CDR3 protein: CASSFSGSGGYTF. DNA of the CDR3: TGTGCCAGCAGCTTCTCGGGGTCAGGTGGCTACACCTTC.